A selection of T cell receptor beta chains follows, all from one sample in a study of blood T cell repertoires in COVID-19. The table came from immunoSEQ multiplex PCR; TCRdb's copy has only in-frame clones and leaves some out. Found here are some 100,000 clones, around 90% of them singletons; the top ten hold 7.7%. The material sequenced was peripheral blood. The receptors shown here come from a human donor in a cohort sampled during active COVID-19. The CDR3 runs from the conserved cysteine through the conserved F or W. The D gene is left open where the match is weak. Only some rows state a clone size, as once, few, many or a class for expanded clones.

CASSLGGEQYF TGTGCCAGCAGCCTGGGAGGCGAGCAGTACTTC - - TRBJ2-7 TRBV3-1/TRBV3-2
CASRDRGQSNQPQHF TGTGCCAGCAGGGACAGGGGGCAGAGCAATCAGCCCCAGCATTTT - TRBD1 TRBJ1-5 TRBV2
CASSPARDRGNIQYF TGCGCCAGCAGCCCGGCTCGGGACAGGGGTAACATTCAGTACTTC - TRBD1 TRBJ2-4 TRBV5-1
CASSFSPNTEAFF TGTGCCAGCAGCTTTTCCCCTAATACTGAAGCTTTCTTT - - TRBJ1-1 TRBV11-3
CASSTTLTGMNEQFF TGTGCCAGCAGTACAACCCTGACAGGGATGAATGAGCAGTTCTTC - TRBD1 TRBJ2-1 TRBV6-5
CASSRDRDTGELFF TGTGCCAGCAGTAGGGACAGGGACACCGGGGAGCTGTTTTTT - TRBD1 TRBJ2-2 TRBV7-3
CASSSSPGQDYEQYF TGTGCCAGCTCATCTTCTCCGGGACAGGACTACGAGCAGTACTTC once TRBD1 TRBJ2-7 TRBV18
CASTPDREGWEQYF TGTGCCAGTACCCCGGACAGGGAAGGATGGGAGCAGTACTTC - TRBD1 TRBJ2-7 TRBV19
CASSSTSGGEGYTF TGCGCCAGCAGCTCGACCTCAGGGGGCGAAGGCTACACCTTC - TRBD1 TRBJ1-2 TRBV5-1
CASSQIGTGNEKLFF TGTGCCAGCAGTCAAATAGGGACAGGGAATGAAAAACTGTTTTTT - TRBD1 TRBJ1-4 TRBV6-2/TRBV6-3
CASSFSETGVYGYTF TGTGCCAGCAGCTTCTCCGAGACAGGAGTCTATGGCTACACCTTC - - TRBJ1-2 TRBV13
CASSFATGGNYEQYF TGCGCCAGCAGCTTCGCAACAGGGGGCAACTACGAGCAGTACTTC few TRBD1 TRBJ2-7 TRBV5-1
CASSGTHNQPQHF TGTGCCAGCAGCGGGACTCACAATCAGCCCCAGCATTTT - - TRBJ1-5 TRBV2
CSASGGDGLVVEKLFF TGCAGTGCTAGTGGAGGTGACGGTCTGGTAGTAGAAAAACTGTTTTTT - - TRBJ1-4 TRBV20-1
CASSVGVDQPQHF TGTGCCAGCAGTGTAGGGGTGGATCAGCCCCAGCATTTT - - TRBJ1-5 TRBV2
CASSFSSETQYF TGCGCCAGCAGCTTTTCTTCGGAGACCCAGTACTTC - - TRBJ2-5 TRBV5-1
CASSESLTSYEQYF TGCGCCAGCAGTGAGTCACTAACCTCCTACGAGCAGTACTTC - - TRBJ2-7 TRBV10-2
CASSLDFSPGSNQPQHF TGTGCCAGCAGCTTAGATTTTTCACCCGGGAGCAATCAGCCCCAGCATTTT few - TRBJ1-5 TRBV7-8
CASSSPGGINTEAFF TGTGCCAGCAGTTCCCCAGGGGGCATAAACACTGAAGCTTTCTTT once TRBD1 TRBJ1-1 TRBV6-5
CASSPLGQGYNSYGYTF TGTGCCAGCAGTCCACTCGGACAGGGGTACAACAGCTATGGCTACACCTTC - TRBD1 TRBJ1-2 TRBV5-4
CASSLEPGWVAGGGYEQYF TGTGCCAGCAGCTTAGAGCCCGGTTGGGTGGCGGGAGGAGGCTACGAGCAGTACTTC - TRBD2 TRBJ2-7 TRBV11-3
CASSRGRTSGGITDTQYF TGTGCCAGCAGCCGCGGGAGGACTAGCGGGGGGATAACAGATACGCAGTATTTT - TRBD2 TRBJ2-3 TRBV7-3
CASRPEGSARGYTF TGTGCCAGCAGACCCGAGGGCAGTGCTCGGGGCTACACCTTC - - TRBJ1-2 TRBV6-5
CASSLGTSGGGTQYF TGCGCCAGCAGCTTGGGGACTAGCGGGGGAGGGACCCAGTACTTC - TRBD2 TRBJ2-5 TRBV5-1
CASSQAAGYTDTQYF TGTGCCAGCAGCCAAGCCGCGGGGTACACAGATACGCAGTATTTT - - TRBJ2-3 TRBV4-2
CSVEGGKETSTDTQYF TGCAGCGTTGAGGGCGGGAAAGAAACTAGCACAGATACGCAGTATTTT - - TRBJ2-3 TRBV29-1
CASSKRCGGGDEQYF TGTGCCAGCAGCAAAAGATGTGGAGGGGGCGACGAGCAGTACTTC - - TRBJ2-7 TRBV21-1
CASSFSWTGGDTIYF TGTGCCAGCAGCTTTAGTTGGACAGGGGGGGACACCATATATTTT - TRBD1 TRBJ1-3 TRBV11-2
CAWSRDRVKLGNSPLHF TGTGCCTGGAGTAGAGACAGGGTTAAACTGGGGAATTCACCCCTCCACTTT - TRBD1 TRBJ1-6 TRBV30
CASSPAVSGANVLTF TGTGCCAGCTCACCCGCGGTTTCTGGGGCCAACGTCCTGACTTTC - - TRBJ2-6 TRBV18
CASSLPGVGTDTQYF TGTGCCAGCAGCTTGCCGGGAGTGGGGACAGATACGCAGTATTTT - - TRBJ2-3 TRBV5-4
CASSYRREQSPETQYF TGTGCCAGCAGTTACAGGAGGGAGCAATCCCCGGAGACCCAGTACTTC - - TRBJ2-5 TRBV6-5
CASSENSGFTGELFF TGTGCCAGCAGTGAAAATAGCGGGTTCACCGGGGAGCTGTTTTTT - TRBD2 TRBJ2-2 TRBV6-1
CASSIGGGFMNTEAFF TGTGCCAGTAGTATAGGGGGGGGCTTCATGAACACTGAAGCTTTCTTT - - TRBJ1-1 TRBV19
CASNILGDTQYF TGCGCCAGCAACATTCTCGGGGATACGCAGTATTTT - - TRBJ2-3 TRBV5-1
CASSLRGTGYEQYF TGTGCCAGCAGCTTGCGGGGGACTGGCTACGAGCAGTACTTC few TRBD2 TRBJ2-7 TRBV11-3
CASSFHGQMSYEQYF TGTGCCAGCAGCTTCCACGGACAGATGTCCTACGAGCAGTACTTC once - TRBJ2-7 TRBV11-2
CASSTGLSSYNEQFF TGTGCCAGCAGCACCGGACTGAGCTCCTACAATGAGCAGTTCTTC - - TRBJ2-1 TRBV5-4
CASSPPGLAGLGEQYF TGTGCCAGCAGCCCTCCGGGACTAGCGGGACTCGGCGAGCAGTACTTC - TRBD2 TRBJ2-7 TRBV5-4
CAPLRGNTGELFF TGTGCCCCTCTCCGGGGGAACACCGGGGAGCTGTTTTTT - - TRBJ2-2 TRBV7-9
CASSEARTTKETQYF TGTGCCAGCAGTGAAGCGAGGACTACCAAAGAGACCCAGTACTTC - - TRBJ2-5 TRBV6-1
CASSSKQGRMGTEAFF TGTGCCAGCAGTTCAAAGCAGGGCAGGATGGGCACTGAAGCTTTCTTT - - TRBJ1-1 TRBV27
CASAGGVYTQYF TGTGCCAGTGCGGGGGGAGTATATACGCAGTATTTT - TRBD2 TRBJ2-3 TRBV19
CASRIQGGAGYGYTF TGTGCCAGCAGGATTCAGGGAGGGGCGGGCTATGGCTACACCTTC - - TRBJ1-2 TRBV27
CASSPSWTSQETQYF TGTGCCAGCAGCCCCTCATGGACTAGTCAAGAGACCCAGTACTTC - TRBD2 TRBJ2-5 TRBV9
CASRQGLAAYEQYF TGTGCCAGCAGACAGGGACTAGCGGCCTACGAGCAGTACTTC few TRBD2 TRBJ2-7 TRBV7-8
CASSPTGTASRSSYGYTF TGTGCCAGCTCACCTACCGGGACAGCCTCCCGCTCTTCCTATGGCTACACCTTC - TRBD1 TRBJ1-2 TRBV18
CASSGTGVNYGYTF TGTGCCAGTAGTGGGACAGGGGTAAACTATGGCTACACCTTC - TRBD1 TRBJ1-2 TRBV19
CASTYFRGATYYEQYF TGTGCCAGCACTTATTTCCGGGGGGCGACATACTACGAGCAGTACTTC many - TRBJ2-7 TRBV6-5
CASSIQTGGELFF TGTGCCAGTAGTATACAAACAGGCGGGGAGCTGTTTTTT - - TRBJ2-2 TRBV19
CASSLLTSGRSDTQYF TGTGCCAGCAGTTTACTGACTAGCGGGAGATCCGATACGCAGTATTTT - TRBD2 TRBJ2-3 TRBV27
CASSESGGLEQYF TGCGCCAGCAGTGAGTCGGGGGGATTGGAGCAGTACTTC - - TRBJ2-7 TRBV10-1
CASSPSGGGQNEQFF TGTGCCAGCAGCCCCTCGGGCGGGGGGCAGAATGAGCAGTTCTTC once TRBD2 TRBJ2-1 TRBV11-1